This T cell receptor beta chain was observed in a study of blood T cells in healthy people across ages. This clonotype has more than one count but fewer than ten. Unmatched junction bases numbered 2, after V lost 0 bases and J lost 0 bases. In germline, CDR1 is LGHNA, CDR2 YNFKEQ. The CDR3 extends over 16 amino acids. A second PCR of roughly 6 to 12 cycles used a sample-barcoded 5' primer and a J-beta primer mix. MiXCR was run by TCRdb on the 5' RACE reads, yielding one entry per CDR3 protein. The table has 250,000 to 300,000 distinct CDR3 sequences, roughly 27% seen once. The sequenced material came from blood. This chain links TRBV4-2 with TRBJ2-1; 7 positions match TRBD1. The TCR sequence derives from a woman aged 65 to 85 in good health. The CDR3 sequence is CASSQEGGRSYNEQFF. The CDR3 DNA reads TGTGCCAGCAGCCAAGAAGGGGGCCGCTCCTACAATGAGCAGTTCTTC.